This T cell receptor beta chain was profiled in a study of blood T cells in healthy people across ages. General study results and limits: More naive CD4+ cells and higher diversity marked long-lived donors relative to aged donors. Correlation between TCR beta diversity and naive T cell percentage was strong.

Germline trimming cut 3 bases from V and 7 bases from J; bases unmatched to any gene: 1. From germline, CDR1 is SGHAT and CDR2 FQNNGV. The CDR3 covers 12 residues. Primers used in a second PCR of about 7 to 11 cycles were a sample-barcoded 5' primer and a J-beta primer mix. TCRdb used MiXCR to reprocess the 5' RACE reads, holding one entry per CDR3 protein. The table records roughly 800,000 distinct CDR3 sequences, about 26% of them present only once. This clonotype has a count of ten or more. Antigen specificity is unknown. A further study also used this sample, focusing on T cells of mothers and their children. That source reports: Each mother yielded more than 9.5 million TCR beta CDR3 reads. Each child yielded 2.5 million to 3 million reads. Normalized overlap was always slightly, never significantly, higher in related than unrelated mother-child pairs.

This receptor was taken from a boy younger than 18 in good health. The J gene is TRBJ2-7, the V gene TRBV11-2, with 9 bases matching TRBD1. What was sequenced was blood. DNA for the CDR3: TGTGCCAGCAGCTTGACAGGGGGAGAGCAGTACTTC. This translates into CASSLTGGEQYF. The variable domain in full, with the rest retrieved from reference TRBV11-2 and TRBJ2-7, is EAGVAQSPRYKIIEKRQSVAFWCNPISGHATLYWYQQILGQGPKLLIQFQNNGVVDDSQLPKDRFSAERLKGVDSTLKIQPAKLEDSAVYLCASSLTGGEQYFGPGTRLTVT.